This is a list of T cell receptor beta chains from one sample in a study of blood T cell repertoires in COVID-19. The method was immunoSEQ multiplex PCR; TCRdb's version includes in-frame clones alone and lacks a portion of them. The table shows 390,000 or so clones, with around 90% occurring only once. The sample was peripheral blood. The origin of the receptors is a woman younger than 45 with COVID-19, enrolled during active disease. Both conserved end residues are part of each CDR3. The D gene is left open where the match is weak. The listing skips clone size in some rows; elsewhere it reads once, few, many or a size class.

abundance: .
v_gene: TRBV18
j_gene: TRBJ1-1
d_gene: .
len: 14
CDR3nt: TGTGCCAGCTCACCACTGATAGAGAACACTGAAGCTTTCTTT
CDR3aa: CASSPLIENTEAFF

abundance: .
v_gene: TRBV4-3
j_gene: TRBJ1-3
d_gene: .
len: 16
CDR3nt: TGCGCCAGCAGCCAAGCCGACACAGCCTCTGGAAACACCATATATTTT
CDR3aa: CASSQADTASGNTIYF

abundance: .
v_gene: TRBV19
j_gene: TRBJ2-5
d_gene: TRBD2
len: 16
CDR3nt: TGTGCCAGTAGTGTGGGACTAGCGGGAGGACAAGAGACCCAGTACTTC
CDR3aa: CASSVGLAGGQETQYF

abundance: .
v_gene: TRBV24-1
j_gene: TRBJ2-2
d_gene: .
len: 13
CDR3nt: TGTGCCACCAGTGTGCAGGGGTCCGGGGAGCTGTTTTTT
CDR3aa: CATSVQGSGELFF

abundance: .
v_gene: TRBV19
j_gene: TRBJ2-1
d_gene: TRBD2
len: 15
CDR3nt: TGTGCCAGTACCTCTCCGGGAGGGGCCTACAATGAGCAGTTCTTC
CDR3aa: CASTSPGGAYNEQFF

abundance: .
v_gene: TRBV3-1/TRBV3-2
j_gene: TRBJ2-5
d_gene: .
len: 13
CDR3nt: TGTGCCAGCAGCCGGACATCGCAAGAGACCCAGTACTTC
CDR3aa: CASSRTSQETQYF

abundance: .
v_gene: TRBV10-3
j_gene: TRBJ2-5
d_gene: TRBD2
len: 19
CDR3nt: TGTGCCATCAGTGGCCCCGGACTAGCGGGGGCCAAAGACCAAGAGACCCAGTACTTC
CDR3aa: CAISGPGLAGAKDQETQYF

abundance: .
v_gene: TRBV6-6
j_gene: TRBJ1-3
d_gene: TRBD1
len: 16
CDR3nt: TGTGCCAGCAGTTACCGACAGGGGGTACGGGGAAACACCATATATTTT
CDR3aa: CASSYRQGVRGNTIYF

abundance: .
v_gene: TRBV11-2
j_gene: TRBJ2-3
d_gene: TRBD2
len: 20
CDR3nt: TGTGCCAGCAGCTTAGAGTACTCGTCTAGCGGGGCCCTTAGCACAGATACGCAGTATTTT
CDR3aa: CASSLEYSSSGALSTDTQYF

abundance: .
v_gene: TRBV28
j_gene: TRBJ1-6
d_gene: .
len: 13
CDR3nt: TGTGCCAGCATGGGGGAGGTGCATTCACCCCTCCACTTT
CDR3aa: CASMGEVHSPLHF

abundance: .
v_gene: TRBV28
j_gene: TRBJ1-1
d_gene: .
len: 17
CDR3nt: TGTGCCAGCAGTTTTGGACTCGGGAGAATCCTGAACACTGAAGCTTTCTTT
CDR3aa: CASSFGLGRILNTEAFF

abundance: .
v_gene: TRBV18
j_gene: TRBJ2-7
d_gene: TRBD1
len: 15
CDR3nt: TGTGCCAGCTCACCGACAGGGGGCGGTTCCTACGAGCAGTACTTC
CDR3aa: CASSPTGGGSYEQYF

abundance: .
v_gene: TRBV6-1
j_gene: TRBJ1-1
d_gene: .
len: 14
CDR3nt: TGTGCCAGCAGTCCCGGGGTCTTGAACACTGAAGCTTTCTTT
CDR3aa: CASSPGVLNTEAFF

abundance: .
v_gene: TRBV25-1
j_gene: TRBJ1-4
d_gene: .
len: 15
CDR3nt: TGTGCCAGCAGCCGCTCAGGGGAAGCTAATGAAAAACTGTTTTTT
CDR3aa: CASSRSGEANEKLFF

abundance: once
v_gene: TRBV19
j_gene: TRBJ1-6
d_gene: .
len: 17
CDR3nt: TGTGCCAGTAGTATTGGAGGCGCTTCTAGGAATAATTCACCCCTCCACTTT
CDR3aa: CASSIGGASRNNSPLHF

abundance: .
v_gene: TRBV27
j_gene: TRBJ2-4
d_gene: TRBD2
len: 20
CDR3nt: TGTGCCAGCAGTTTCCCAGGAAATCCCATCGGGGGGATGACCAAAAACATTCAGTACTTC
CDR3aa: CASSFPGNPIGGMTKNIQYF

abundance: .
v_gene: TRBV2
j_gene: TRBJ2-5
d_gene: .
len: 13
CDR3nt: TGTGCCAGCAGTGATTGGGCGGGAGAGACCCAGTACTTC
CDR3aa: CASSDWAGETQYF

abundance: once
v_gene: TRBV27
j_gene: TRBJ2-3
d_gene: TRBD2
len: 17
CDR3nt: TGTGCCAGCAGTTTCCGGACAGGACTAGCGGCTACAGATACGCAGTATTTT
CDR3aa: CASSFRTGLAATDTQYF

abundance: few
v_gene: TRBV5-1
j_gene: TRBJ1-2
d_gene: .
len: 15
CDR3nt: TGCGCCAGCAGCTTGTCGCAGGGATGGGTCTATGGCTACACCTTC
CDR3aa: CASSLSQGWVYGYTF

abundance: .
v_gene: TRBV13
j_gene: TRBJ2-5
d_gene: .
len: 17
CDR3nt: TGTGCCAGCAGCCCTACCAGCAGAGCGGATGCACAAGAGACCCAGTACTTC
CDR3aa: CASSPTSRADAQETQYF

abundance: .
v_gene: TRBV28
j_gene: TRBJ1-5
d_gene: .
len: 14
CDR3nt: TGTGCCAGCAGTTTACTAAATAGCAATCAGCCCCAGCATTTT
CDR3aa: CASSLLNSNQPQHF

abundance: .
v_gene: TRBV9
j_gene: TRBJ2-2
d_gene: TRBD2
len: 17
CDR3nt: TGTGCCAGCAGCGTTCTGGGACTAGCGGGAGAATCCGGGGAGCTGTTTTTT
CDR3aa: CASSVLGLAGESGELFF

abundance: .
v_gene: TRBV5-6
j_gene: TRBJ2-3
d_gene: TRBD2
len: 17
CDR3nt: TGTGCCAGCAGCCCTTTAGGACTAGCGGGGGTCACAGATACGCAGTATTTT
CDR3aa: CASSPLGLAGVTDTQYF

abundance: .
v_gene: TRBV11-3
j_gene: TRBJ2-2
d_gene: .
len: 16
CDR3nt: TGTGCCAGCAGCCCAACAGGGCGCCGGTACACCGGGGAGCTGTTTTTT
CDR3aa: CASSPTGRRYTGELFF

abundance: once
v_gene: TRBV10-3
j_gene: TRBJ1-1
d_gene: TRBD1
len: 14
CDR3nt: TGTGCCATCAAGGGGACAGACCTGAACACTGAAGCTTTCTTT
CDR3aa: CAIKGTDLNTEAFF

abundance: .
v_gene: TRBV4-3
j_gene: TRBJ1-4
d_gene: .
len: 16
CDR3nt: TGCGCCAGCAGCCAAGATCTCAGCGCAACTAATGAAAAACTGTTTTTT
CDR3aa: CASSQDLSATNEKLFF

abundance: .
v_gene: TRBV27
j_gene: TRBJ2-2
d_gene: .
len: 16
CDR3nt: TGTGCCAGCAGTTTTGCAGGGGCCCCTAAGGCCGGGGAGCTGTTTTTT
CDR3aa: CASSFAGAPKAGELFF

abundance: .
v_gene: TRBV6-2/TRBV6-3
j_gene: TRBJ1-1
d_gene: .
len: 14
CDR3nt: TGTGCCAGCAGTTACTTTGGAGAAAACACTGAAGCTTTCTTT
CDR3aa: CASSYFGENTEAFF

abundance: .
v_gene: TRBV10-3
j_gene: TRBJ2-7
d_gene: .
len: 13
CDR3nt: TGTGCCACGAATAGCCCGCAGGGGTACGAGCAGTACTTC
CDR3aa: CATNSPQGYEQYF

abundance: .
v_gene: TRBV2
j_gene: TRBJ2-1
d_gene: .
len: 16
CDR3nt: TGTGCCAGCAAACCCGTTACTAGCCTCTCCTACAATGAGCAGTTCTTC
CDR3aa: CASKPVTSLSYNEQFF

abundance: .
v_gene: TRBV6-2/TRBV6-3
j_gene: TRBJ1-5
d_gene: .
len: 16
CDR3nt: TGTGCCAGCAGCTCCCCGACAGTTTACCTTTATCAGCCCCAGCATTTT
CDR3aa: CASSSPTVYLYQPQHF

abundance: .
v_gene: TRBV28
j_gene: TRBJ1-3
d_gene: .
len: 14
CDR3nt: TGTGCCAGCAGACGGAGTCCGACTGGAAACACCATATATTTT
CDR3aa: CASRRSPTGNTIYF

abundance: .
v_gene: TRBV19
j_gene: TRBJ1-3
d_gene: .
len: 17
CDR3nt: TGTGCCAGTAGTATTAACGGACAGCTCTTCTCTGGAAACACCATATATTTT
CDR3aa: CASSINGQLFSGNTIYF

abundance: .
v_gene: TRBV4-3
j_gene: TRBJ2-7
d_gene: .
len: 13
CDR3nt: TGCGCCAGCAGCCAAGAACGAGGGAACGAGCAGTACTTC
CDR3aa: CASSQERGNEQYF

abundance: .
v_gene: TRBV7-2
j_gene: TRBJ2-5
d_gene: .
len: 11
CDR3nt: TGTGCCAGCAGCGGGGGGGAGACCCAGTACTTC
CDR3aa: CASSGGETQYF

abundance: .
v_gene: TRBV27
j_gene: TRBJ2-7
d_gene: .
len: 15
CDR3nt: TGTGCCAGCAGCTTTGCACCCTCGAGAGTCTACGAGCAGTACTTC
CDR3aa: CASSFAPSRVYEQYF

abundance: .
v_gene: TRBV7-9
j_gene: TRBJ1-5
d_gene: .
len: 10
CDR3nt: TGTGCCAACGGCGGACAGCCCCAGCATTTT
CDR3aa: CANGGQPQHF

abundance: .
v_gene: TRBV7-8
j_gene: TRBJ2-5
d_gene: .
len: 14
CDR3nt: TGTGCCAGCAGCTTTCCGGGGGTCCAAGAGACCCAGTACTTC
CDR3aa: CASSFPGVQETQYF

abundance: .
v_gene: TRBV11-3
j_gene: TRBJ1-4
d_gene: .
len: 15
CDR3nt: TGTGCCAGCAGCTTCCAGGGGAGAACTAATGAAAAACTGTTTTTT
CDR3aa: CASSFQGRTNEKLFF

abundance: .
v_gene: TRBV18
j_gene: TRBJ1-1
d_gene: .
len: 13
CDR3nt: TGTGCCAGCTCACCGATGGAGCACACTGAAGCTTTCTTT
CDR3aa: CASSPMEHTEAFF

abundance: .
v_gene: TRBV11-2
j_gene: TRBJ2-5
d_gene: TRBD2
len: 14
CDR3nt: TGTGCCAGCAGCTTCCGGGGGGACCAAGAGACCCAGTACTTC
CDR3aa: CASSFRGDQETQYF

abundance: .
v_gene: TRBV10-2
j_gene: TRBJ1-6
d_gene: .
len: 13
CDR3nt: TGCGCCAGCAGTGAGTTGGGCAATTCACCCCTCCACTTT
CDR3aa: CASSELGNSPLHF

abundance: .
v_gene: TRBV2
j_gene: TRBJ2-5
d_gene: TRBD2
len: 17
CDR3nt: TGTGCCAGCAGTGAAGCGCTTCTAGCGGGGGTGGGGGAGACCCAGTACTTC
CDR3aa: CASSEALLAGVGETQYF

abundance: .
v_gene: TRBV7-9
j_gene: TRBJ1-1
d_gene: .
len: 14
CDR3nt: TGTGCCAGCAGCTTAGTTCTGGGCAGGATAGAAGCTTTCTTT
CDR3aa: CASSLVLGRIEAFF

abundance: .
v_gene: TRBV9
j_gene: TRBJ1-5
d_gene: .
len: 15
CDR3nt: TGTGCCAGCAGCGTAGGGTCCGGGAACTATCAGCCCCAGCATTTT
CDR3aa: CASSVGSGNYQPQHF

abundance: .
v_gene: TRBV11-2
j_gene: TRBJ2-7
d_gene: .
len: 14
CDR3nt: TGTGCCAGCAGCCACTACAGGGAAGAGTACGAGCAGTACTTC
CDR3aa: CASSHYREEYEQYF

abundance: .
v_gene: TRBV3-1/TRBV3-2
j_gene: TRBJ1-5
d_gene: .
len: 15
CDR3nt: TGTGCCAGCAGCCAAGATCAAGGGGGTGATCAGCCCCAGCATTTT
CDR3aa: CASSQDQGGDQPQHF